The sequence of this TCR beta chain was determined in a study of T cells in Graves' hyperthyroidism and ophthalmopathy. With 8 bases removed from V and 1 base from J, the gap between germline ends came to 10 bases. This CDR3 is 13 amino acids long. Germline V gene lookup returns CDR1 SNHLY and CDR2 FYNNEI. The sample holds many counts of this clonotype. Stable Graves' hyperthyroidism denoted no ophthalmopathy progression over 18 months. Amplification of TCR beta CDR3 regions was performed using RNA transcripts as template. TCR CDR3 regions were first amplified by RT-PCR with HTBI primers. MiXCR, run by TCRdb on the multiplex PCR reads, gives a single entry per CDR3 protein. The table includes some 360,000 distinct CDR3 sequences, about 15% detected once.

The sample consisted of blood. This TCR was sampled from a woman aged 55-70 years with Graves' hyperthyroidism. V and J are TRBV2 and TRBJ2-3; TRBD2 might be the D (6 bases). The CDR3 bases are TGTGCCAGCGGGAGGAGTGGCACAGATACGCAGTATTTT. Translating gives CASGRSGTDTQYF.